A selection of T cell receptor beta chains follows, all from one sample in a study of vaccination and CD4 T cells after COVID-19. Their recognized antigens are unknown. TCRdb fed the PCR reads into MiXCR, producing one record per CDR3 protein. This repertoire shows more than 6,500 distinct CDR3 sequences, approximately 42% found once; its top ten account for 25%. The sample taken for sequencing was CD4+ T cells from blood, cultured in vitro. The source of these receptors is a human donor in good health. The CDR3 runs from the conserved cysteine through the conserved F or W.

j_call: TRBJ2-2
v_call: TRBV20-1
cdr3_aa: CSARAPGTGELFF

j_call: TRBJ1-1
v_call: TRBV7-9
cdr3_aa: CASSQRRDSGINTEAFF

j_call: TRBJ2-5
v_call: TRBV14
cdr3_aa: CASSPNRVETQYF

j_call: TRBJ2-7
v_call: TRBV7-2
cdr3_aa: CASSLEFSRVGYEQYF

j_call: TRBJ2-1
v_call: TRBV19
cdr3_aa: CASSKGGPTYNEQFF

j_call: TRBJ1-6
v_call: TRBV10-3
cdr3_aa: CAISDPGTGHNSPLHF

j_call: TRBJ2-7
v_call: TRBV18
cdr3_aa: CASSPRAASGSSYEQYF

j_call: TRBJ1-2
v_call: TRBV20-1
cdr3_aa: CSARGGGTGATNYGYTF

j_call: TRBJ2-1
v_call: TRBV27
cdr3_aa: CASSLGQGEGEQFF

j_call: TRBJ2-7
v_call: TRBV6-1
cdr3_aa: CASSERPGAVVYEQYF

j_call: TRBJ2-1
v_call: TRBV20-1
cdr3_aa: CSAEGRSGRAVRNEQFF

j_call: TRBJ2-5
v_call: TRBV2
cdr3_aa: CASSGGQSRGTQYF

j_call: TRBJ1-2
v_call: TRBV6-5
cdr3_aa: CASSYATARGEGYTF

j_call: TRBJ1-2
v_call: TRBV2
cdr3_aa: CASTEDPNYGYTF

j_call: TRBJ2-3
v_call: TRBV20-1
cdr3_aa: CSAWPETDTQYF

j_call: TRBJ1-2
v_call: TRBV30
cdr3_aa: CAWTQGGNYGYTF

j_call: TRBJ2-7
v_call: TRBV6-1
cdr3_aa: CASSTNAGLAGVRYYEQYF

j_call: TRBJ1-1
v_call: TRBV2
cdr3_aa: CASSAGDSSWGTEAFF

j_call: TRBJ2-3
v_call: TRBV10-1
cdr3_aa: CASSGTLRTGGLVDTQYF

j_call: TRBJ1-2
v_call: TRBV5-4
cdr3_aa: CASSPRVGGYTF

j_call: TRBJ1-1
v_call: TRBV6-2/TRBV6-3
cdr3_aa: CASSYPTVMNTEAFF

j_call: TRBJ2-2
v_call: TRBV6-5
cdr3_aa: CASSYSPFGGTGELFF

j_call: TRBJ2-1
v_call: TRBV7-2
cdr3_aa: CASSPQTSLVSNEQFF

j_call: TRBJ1-5
v_call: TRBV20-1
cdr3_aa: CSARDNSYQPQHF

j_call: TRBJ2-3
v_call: TRBV11-2
cdr3_aa: CASSLGVTDTQYF

j_call: TRBJ1-1
v_call: TRBV27
cdr3_aa: CASSSYAPGAEYKAFF

j_call: TRBJ1-4
v_call: TRBV20-1
cdr3_aa: CSASVGAGEKLFF

j_call: TRBJ2-2
v_call: TRBV27
cdr3_aa: CASSLGRTGELFF

j_call: TRBJ2-5
v_call: TRBV15
cdr3_aa: CATSAGMTQYF

j_call: TRBJ2-1
v_call: TRBV27
cdr3_aa: CASSLGTVAYNEQFF

j_call: TRBJ1-2
v_call: TRBV6-5
cdr3_aa: CASSYAWGGYGYTF

j_call: TRBJ2-3
v_call: TRBV5-1
cdr3_aa: CASRYSTDTQYF

j_call: TRBJ2-4
v_call: TRBV9
cdr3_aa: CASSVLGREGNIQYF

j_call: TRBJ1-2
v_call: TRBV27
cdr3_aa: CASSLSNDRVGYGYTF

j_call: TRBJ1-3
v_call: TRBV27
cdr3_aa: CASSSGTARNTIYF

j_call: TRBJ2-7
v_call: TRBV15
cdr3_aa: CATSTYPGTGQGGSYEQYF

j_call: TRBJ2-5
v_call: TRBV6-1
cdr3_aa: CASSAAGGLQETQYF

j_call: TRBJ1-2
v_call: TRBV5-1
cdr3_aa: CASSSPDSLYGYTF

j_call: TRBJ2-2
v_call: TRBV25-1
cdr3_aa: CASSDPSGGSFIGELFF

j_call: TRBJ1-1
v_call: TRBV7-9
cdr3_aa: CASSLEGSEAFF

j_call: TRBJ1-2
v_call: TRBV30
cdr3_aa: CAWSRGGYGYTF

j_call: TRBJ1-5
v_call: TRBV10-3
cdr3_aa: CAISTGSNQPQHF

j_call: TRBJ2-7
v_call: TRBV27
cdr3_aa: CASRPTGVGNYEQYF

j_call: TRBJ2-7
v_call: TRBV20-1
cdr3_aa: CSARGSGGALDEQYF